This section outlines one TCR beta chain sequence together with its context. Recruits, aged roughly 18 to 100 years, lived in 24 US areas. Participants were placed into cohorts based on the clinical history they reported. This specimen belongs to a study of blood T cell repertoires in COVID-19. Study overall: Samples came from the United States, Italy and Spain, spanning acute and convalescent COVID-19.

Profiling relied on immunoSEQ multiplex PCR, and the TCRdb table lists in-frame clones only, not all of them. The data show about 190,000 clones, with approximately 85% seen just once and around 6% held by the top ten. V was shortened by 7 bases and J by 10 bases, with 19 bases between the two germline ends. Germline V lookup: CDR1 MDHEN, CDR2 SYDVKM. The CDR3 length is 14 residues. Sequencing was performed on PBMCs or T cells enriched from blood (not recorded which). V usage is TRBV28 and J usage is TRBJ1-4, with D perhaps matching TRBD1 (5 bases). The TCR was taken from a man aged 40-49 years with acute COVID-19. The CDR3 loop reads CASNPADGTGKLFF. CDR3 in DNA: TGTGCCAGCAACCCGGCCGATGGAACAGGAAAACTGTTTTTT. The whole variable domain, filled in from reference TRBV28 and TRBJ1-4, reads DVKVTQSSRYLVKRTGEKVFLECVQDMDHENMFWYRQDPGLGLRLIYFSYDVKMKEKGDIPEGYSVSREKKERFSLILESASTNQTSMYLCASNPADGTGKLFFGSGTQLSVL.